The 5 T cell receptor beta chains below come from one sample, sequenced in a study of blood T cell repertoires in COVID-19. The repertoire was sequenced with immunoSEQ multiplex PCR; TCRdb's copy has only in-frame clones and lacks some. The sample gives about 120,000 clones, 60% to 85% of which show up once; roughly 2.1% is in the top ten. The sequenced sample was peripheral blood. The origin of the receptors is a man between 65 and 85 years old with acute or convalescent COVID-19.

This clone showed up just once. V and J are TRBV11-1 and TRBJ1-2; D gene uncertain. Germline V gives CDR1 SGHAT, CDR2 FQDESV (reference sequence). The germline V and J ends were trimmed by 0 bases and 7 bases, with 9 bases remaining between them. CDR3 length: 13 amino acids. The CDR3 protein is CASSLAAGFGYTF. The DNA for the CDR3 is TGTGCCAGCAGCTTAGCTGCGGGTTTTGGCTACACCTTC. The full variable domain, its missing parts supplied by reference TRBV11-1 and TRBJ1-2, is EAEVAQSPRYKITEKSQAVAFWCDPISGHATLYWYRQILGQGPELLVQFQDESVVDDSQLPKDRFSAERLKGVDSTLKIQPAELGDSAMYLCASSLAAGFGYTFGSGTRLTVV.

The CDR3 DNA sequence: TGCGCCAGCAGCCAAGTGGGCAGGGCCGCCGACGAGCAGTACTTC. It translates to CASSQVGRAADEQYF. This chain connects TRBV4-1 to TRBJ2-7; D possibly corresponds to TRBD1 (5 bases). V lost 1 base, J lost 5 bases, and 15 bases lay in between. The CDR3 has 15 amino acids. CDR1 is MGHRA and CDR2 is YSYEKL in the germline V gene.

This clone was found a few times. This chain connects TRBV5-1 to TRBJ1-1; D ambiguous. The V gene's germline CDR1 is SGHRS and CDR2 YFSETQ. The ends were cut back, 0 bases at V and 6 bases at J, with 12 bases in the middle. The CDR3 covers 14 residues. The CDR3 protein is CASSLVTESPEAFF. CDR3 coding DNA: TGCGCCAGCAGCTTGGTAACCGAGTCCCCTGAAGCTTTCTTT.

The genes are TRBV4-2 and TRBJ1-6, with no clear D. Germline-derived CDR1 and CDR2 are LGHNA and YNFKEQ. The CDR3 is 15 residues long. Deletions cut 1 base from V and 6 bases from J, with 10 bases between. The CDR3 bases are TGTGCCAGCAGCCAAGGGCTAGGTCGTAATTCACCCCTCCACTTT. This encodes CASSQGLGRNSPLHF.

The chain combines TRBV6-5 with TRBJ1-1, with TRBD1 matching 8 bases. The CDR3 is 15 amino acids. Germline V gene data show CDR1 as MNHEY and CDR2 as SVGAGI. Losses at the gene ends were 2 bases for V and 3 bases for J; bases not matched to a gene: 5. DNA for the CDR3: TGTGCCAGCAGTTACGGGGACAGGAGGTACACTGAAGCTTTCTTT. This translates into CASSYGDRRYTEAFF.